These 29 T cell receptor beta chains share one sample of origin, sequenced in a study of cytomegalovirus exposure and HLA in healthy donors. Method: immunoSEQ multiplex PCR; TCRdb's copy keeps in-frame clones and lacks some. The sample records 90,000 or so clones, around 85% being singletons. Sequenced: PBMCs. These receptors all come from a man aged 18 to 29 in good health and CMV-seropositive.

This chain's CDR3 is CASGLAGATEAFF. In nucleotides, the CDR3 is TGTGCTAGTGGTTTGGCAGGGGCCACTGAAGCTTTCTTT. This chain joins TRBV12-5 and TRBJ1-1, with D perhaps matching TRBD1 (6 bases). Trimming shortened V by 1 base and J by 4 bases, and 7 bases separated the two germline ends. Germline CDR1 is LGHNT and CDR2 is FRNRAP. The CDR3 sequence is 13 residues long.

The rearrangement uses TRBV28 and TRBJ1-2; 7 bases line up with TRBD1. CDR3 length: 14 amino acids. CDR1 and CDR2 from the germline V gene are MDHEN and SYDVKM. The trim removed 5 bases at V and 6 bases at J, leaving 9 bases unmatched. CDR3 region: CASSQPTGTHGYTF. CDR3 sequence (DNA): TGTGCCAGCAGTCAGCCGACAGGGACTCATGGCTACACCTTC.

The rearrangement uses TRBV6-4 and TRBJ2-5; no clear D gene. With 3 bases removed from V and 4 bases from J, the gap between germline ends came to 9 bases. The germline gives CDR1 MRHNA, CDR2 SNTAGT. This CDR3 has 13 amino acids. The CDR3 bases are TGTGCCAGCAGTGAGGTAGTTGGAGAGACCCAGTACTTC. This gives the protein CASSEVVGETQYF.

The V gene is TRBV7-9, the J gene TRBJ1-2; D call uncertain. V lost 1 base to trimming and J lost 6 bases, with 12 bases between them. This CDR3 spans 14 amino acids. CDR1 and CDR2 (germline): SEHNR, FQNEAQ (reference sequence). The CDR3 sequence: CASSLGGQLHGYTF. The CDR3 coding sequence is TGTGCCAGCAGCTTAGGTGGGCAGCTCCATGGCTACACCTTC.

CDR3 sequence: CASMASGRSGELFF. The CDR3 DNA reads as TGCGCCAGCATGGCTAGCGGGAGGTCCGGGGAGCTGTTTTTT. The chain links TRBV10-1 to TRBJ2-2; 11 nucleotides line up with TRBD2. The CDR3 length is 14 residues. V lost 7 bases to trimming and J lost 6 bases; unmatched junction nucleotides: 4. Germline V gene data show CDR1 as WNHNN and CDR2 as SYGVQD (reference sequence).

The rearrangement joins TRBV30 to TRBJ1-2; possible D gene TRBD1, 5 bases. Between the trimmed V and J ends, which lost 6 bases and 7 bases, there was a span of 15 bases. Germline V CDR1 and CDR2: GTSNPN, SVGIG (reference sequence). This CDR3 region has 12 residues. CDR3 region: CACRPGGGGYTF. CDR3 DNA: TGTGCCTGTCGTCCCGGGGGGGGTGGCTACACCTTC.

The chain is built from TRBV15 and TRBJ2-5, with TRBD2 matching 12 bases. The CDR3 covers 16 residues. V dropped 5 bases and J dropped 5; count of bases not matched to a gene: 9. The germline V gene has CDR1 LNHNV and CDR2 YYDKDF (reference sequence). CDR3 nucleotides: TGTGCCACCAGCGTTATGACTAGCGGGAGAGGGGAGACCCAGTACTTC. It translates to CATSVMTSGRGETQYF. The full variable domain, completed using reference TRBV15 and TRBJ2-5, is DAMVIQNPRYQVTQFGKPVTLSCSQTLNHNVMYWYQQKSSQAPKLLFHYYDKDFNNEADTPDNFQSRRPNTSFCFLDIRSPGLGDTAMYLCATSVMTSGRGETQYFGPGTRLLVL.

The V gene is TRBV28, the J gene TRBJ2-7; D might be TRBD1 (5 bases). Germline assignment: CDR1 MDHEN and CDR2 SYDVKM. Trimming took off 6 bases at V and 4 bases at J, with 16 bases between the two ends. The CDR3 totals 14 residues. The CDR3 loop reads CASRAGITGYEQYF. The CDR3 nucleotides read TGTGCCAGCAGAGCAGGGATAACTGGTTACGAGCAGTACTTC.

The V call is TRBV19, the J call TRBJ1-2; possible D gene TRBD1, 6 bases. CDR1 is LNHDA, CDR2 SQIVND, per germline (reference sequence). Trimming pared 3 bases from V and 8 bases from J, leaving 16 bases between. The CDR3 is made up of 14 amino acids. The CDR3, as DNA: TGTGCCAGTAGTATGGACAGAATTTCGGGGGGCTACACCTTC. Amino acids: CASSMDRISGGYTF.

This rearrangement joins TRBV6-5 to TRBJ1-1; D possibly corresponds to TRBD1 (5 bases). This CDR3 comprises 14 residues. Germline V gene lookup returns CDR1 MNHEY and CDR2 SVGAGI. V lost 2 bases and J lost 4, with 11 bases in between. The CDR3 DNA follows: TGTGCCAGCAGTTACAGGGGAATCCCCACTGAAGCTTTCTTT. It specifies CASSYRGIPTEAFF.

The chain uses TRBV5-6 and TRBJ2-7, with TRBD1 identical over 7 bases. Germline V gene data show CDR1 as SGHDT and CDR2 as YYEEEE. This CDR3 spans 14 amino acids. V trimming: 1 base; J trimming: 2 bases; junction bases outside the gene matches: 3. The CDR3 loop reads CASSLKGATYEQYV. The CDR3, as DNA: TGTGCCAGCAGCTTGAAGGGGGCAACCTACGAGCAGTACGTC.

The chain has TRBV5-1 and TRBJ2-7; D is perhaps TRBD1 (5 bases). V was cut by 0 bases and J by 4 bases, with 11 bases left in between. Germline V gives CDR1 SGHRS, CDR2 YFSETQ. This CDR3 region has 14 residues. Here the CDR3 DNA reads TGCGCCAGCAGCTTGGGGGCTGGGGCATACGAGCAGTACGTC. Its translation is CASSLGAGAYEQYV.

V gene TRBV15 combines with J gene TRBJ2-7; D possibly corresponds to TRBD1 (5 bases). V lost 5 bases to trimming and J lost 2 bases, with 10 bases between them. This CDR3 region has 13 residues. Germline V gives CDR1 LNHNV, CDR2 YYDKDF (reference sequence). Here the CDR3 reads CATSPGRTYEQYF. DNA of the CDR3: TGTGCCACCAGCCCAGGGCGGACCTACGAGCAGTACTTC.

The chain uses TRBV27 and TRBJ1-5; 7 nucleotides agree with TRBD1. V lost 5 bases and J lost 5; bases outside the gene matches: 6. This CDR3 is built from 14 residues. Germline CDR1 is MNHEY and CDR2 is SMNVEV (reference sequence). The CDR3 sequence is CASSVQGSHQPQHF. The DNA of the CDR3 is TGTGCCAGCAGTGTACAGGGGTCCCATCAGCCCCAGCATTTT.

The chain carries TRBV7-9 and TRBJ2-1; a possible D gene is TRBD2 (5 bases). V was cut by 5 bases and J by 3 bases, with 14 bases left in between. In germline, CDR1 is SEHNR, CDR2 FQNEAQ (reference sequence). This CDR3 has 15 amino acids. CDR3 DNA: TGTGCCAGCAGCCCGGACTCCCCGCGCTACAATGAGCAGTTCTTC. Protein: CASSPDSPRYNEQFF. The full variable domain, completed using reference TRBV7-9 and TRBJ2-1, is DTGVSQNPRHKITKRGQNVTFRCDPISEHNRLYWYRQTLGQGPEFLTYFQNEAQLEKSRLLSDRFSAERPKGSFSTLEIQRTEQGDSAMYLCASSPDSPRYNEQFFGPGTRLTVL.

In DNA form, the CDR3 reads TGTGCCAGCAGTTCCCCGGGGTCAGATACGCAGTATTTT. It translates to CASSSPGSDTQYF. The chain couples TRBV27 to TRBJ2-3; TRBD2 might be the D (5 bases). Per germline, CDR1 MNHEY and CDR2 SMNVEV (reference sequence). The V end lost 4 bases, the J end lost 4 bases, and 9 bases lay between the germline ends. The length of the CDR3 is 13 residues.

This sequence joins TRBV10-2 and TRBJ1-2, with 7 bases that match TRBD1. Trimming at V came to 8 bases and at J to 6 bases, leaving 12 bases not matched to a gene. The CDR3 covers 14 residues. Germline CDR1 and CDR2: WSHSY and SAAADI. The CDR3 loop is CASGWGQNRDGYTF. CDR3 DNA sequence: TGCGCCAGCGGCTGGGGACAGAACAGAGATGGCTACACCTTC.

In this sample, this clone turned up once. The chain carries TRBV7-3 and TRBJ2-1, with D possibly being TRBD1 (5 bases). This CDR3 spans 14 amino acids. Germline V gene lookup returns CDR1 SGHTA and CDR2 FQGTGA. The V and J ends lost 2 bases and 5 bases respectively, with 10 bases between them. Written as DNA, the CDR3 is TGTGCCAGCAGCTTATCGCCGACAGACAATGAGCAGTTCTTC. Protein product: CASSLSPTDNEQFF.

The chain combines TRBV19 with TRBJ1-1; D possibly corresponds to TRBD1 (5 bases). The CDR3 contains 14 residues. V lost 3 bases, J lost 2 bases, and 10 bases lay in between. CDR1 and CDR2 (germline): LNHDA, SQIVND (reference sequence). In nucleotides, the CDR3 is TGTGCCAGTAGTATGGGGCACATAAACACTGAAGCTTTCTTT. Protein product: CASSMGHINTEAFF.

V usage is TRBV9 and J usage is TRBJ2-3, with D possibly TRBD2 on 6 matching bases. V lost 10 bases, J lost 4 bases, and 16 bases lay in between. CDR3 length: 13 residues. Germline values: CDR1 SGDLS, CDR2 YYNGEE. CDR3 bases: TGTGCCTCAGGAGGGGCCAGGCCAGATACGCAGTATTTT. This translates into CASGGARPDTQYF.

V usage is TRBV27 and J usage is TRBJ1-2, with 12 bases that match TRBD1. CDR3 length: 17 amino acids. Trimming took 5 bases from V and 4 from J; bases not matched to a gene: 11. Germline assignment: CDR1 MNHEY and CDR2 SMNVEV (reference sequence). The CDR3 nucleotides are TGTGCCAGCAGTCCCGCTGGGGACAGGGGGCGTAGCTATGGCTACACCTTC. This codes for CASSPAGDRGRSYGYTF.

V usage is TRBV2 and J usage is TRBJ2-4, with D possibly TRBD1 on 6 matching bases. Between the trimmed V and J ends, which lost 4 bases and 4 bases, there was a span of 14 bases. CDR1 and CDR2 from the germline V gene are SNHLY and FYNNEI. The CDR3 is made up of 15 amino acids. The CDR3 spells CASSGLGDKKNIQYF. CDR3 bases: TGTGCCAGCAGTGGACTCGGGGACAAGAAAAACATTCAGTACTTC.

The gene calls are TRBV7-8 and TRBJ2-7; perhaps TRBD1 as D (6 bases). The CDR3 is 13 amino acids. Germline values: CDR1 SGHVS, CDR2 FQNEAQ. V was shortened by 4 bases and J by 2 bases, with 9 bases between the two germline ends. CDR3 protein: CASSSGQTYEQYF. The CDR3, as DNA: TGTGCCAGCAGCTCGGGACAAACCTACGAGCAGTACTTC.

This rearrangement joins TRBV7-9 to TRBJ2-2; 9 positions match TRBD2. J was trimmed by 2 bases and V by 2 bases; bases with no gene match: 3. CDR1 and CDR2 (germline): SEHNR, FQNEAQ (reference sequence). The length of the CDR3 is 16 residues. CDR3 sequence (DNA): TGTGCCAGCAGCTTACGACTAGCGGCTAACACCGGGGAGCTGTTTTTT. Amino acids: CASSLRLAANTGELFF.

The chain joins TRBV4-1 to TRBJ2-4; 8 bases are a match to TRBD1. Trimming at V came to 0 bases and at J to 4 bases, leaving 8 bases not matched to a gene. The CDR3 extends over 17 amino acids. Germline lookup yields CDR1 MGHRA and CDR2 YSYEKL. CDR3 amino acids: CASSQEGGQAGKNIQYF. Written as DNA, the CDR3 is TGCGCCAGCAGCCAAGAGGGGGGACAGGCGGGTAAAAACATTCAGTACTTC.

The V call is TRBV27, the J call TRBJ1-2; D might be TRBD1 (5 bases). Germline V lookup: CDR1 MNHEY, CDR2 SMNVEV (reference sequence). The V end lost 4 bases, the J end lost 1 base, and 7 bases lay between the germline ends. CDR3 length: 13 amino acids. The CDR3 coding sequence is TGTGCCAGCAGTTCGACAGTTAACTATGGCTACACCTTC. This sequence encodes CASSSTVNYGYTF.

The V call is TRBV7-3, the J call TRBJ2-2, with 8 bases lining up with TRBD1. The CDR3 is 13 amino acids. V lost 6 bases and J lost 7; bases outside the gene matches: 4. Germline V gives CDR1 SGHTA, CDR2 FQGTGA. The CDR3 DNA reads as TGTGCCAGCAGTACAGGGGGGCACGGGGAGCTGTTTTTT. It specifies CASSTGGHGELFF.

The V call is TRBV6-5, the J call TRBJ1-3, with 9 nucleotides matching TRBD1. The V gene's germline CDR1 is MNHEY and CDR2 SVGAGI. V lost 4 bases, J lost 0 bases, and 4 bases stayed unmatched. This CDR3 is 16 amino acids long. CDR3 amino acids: CASSLGTGSSGNTIYF. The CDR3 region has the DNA TGTGCCAGCAGTTTAGGGACAGGGAGCTCTGGAAACACCATATATTTT.

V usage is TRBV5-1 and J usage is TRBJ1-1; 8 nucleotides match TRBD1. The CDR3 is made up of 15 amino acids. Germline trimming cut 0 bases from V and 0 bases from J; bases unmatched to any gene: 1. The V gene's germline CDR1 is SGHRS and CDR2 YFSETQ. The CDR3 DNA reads TGCGCCAGCAGCTTGGGGGACAGGTTGAACACTGAAGCTTTCTTT. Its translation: CASSLGDRLNTEAFF.